These T cell receptor beta chains were read from a single sample in a study of metastatic and nonmetastatic thyroid tumors. MiXCR re-clonotyped the PCR reads for TCRdb. The sample includes some 15,000 clones, 29% of them seen just once. Sample: tumor tissue. The receptors were sampled from a male donor with papillary thyroid cancer or a benign thyroid nodule (not recorded which). Some clones in this sample may be carry-over from other donors' samples. CDR3s include the opening cysteine and the closing phenylalanine or tryptophan. A D gene is named only where the DNA matches it firmly. Clone size is given for some rows only: seen once, a few or many times, or a class if the clone is expanded.

v_call	j_call	d_call	clone_size	cdr3_nt	cdr3_aa
TRBV27	TRBJ1-2	-	-	TGTGCCAGCAGTTTCAACGGGGGCTATGGCTACACCTTC	CASSFNGGYGYTF
TRBV18	TRBJ1-1	TRBD1	-	TGTGCCAGCTCACCTTGGGACAGGGGTGGCACTGAAGCTTTCTTT	CASSPWDRGGTEAFF
TRBV18	TRBJ1-4	-	-	TGTGCCACAGGGGAGACCTTTGAAAAACTGTTTTTT	CATGETFEKLFF
TRBV24-1	TRBJ1-1	-	many	TGTGCCACCAGTGATTTGCGGGACACTGAAGCTTTCTTT	CATSDLRDTEAFF
TRBV7-6	TRBJ2-3	-	-	TGTGCCAGCAGGGGGTCTACAGAGAGAACAGATACGCAGTATTTT	CASRGSTERTDTQYF
TRBV30	TRBJ2-1	TRBD2	-	TGTGCCTGGACACCGGGACTAGCGGGAGACGGTGAGCAGTTCTTC	CAWTPGLAGDGEQFF
TRBV4-1	TRBJ2-1	-	medium-sized	TGCGCCAGCAGCCAAATGGTCAGGGACAATGAGCAGTTCTTC	CASSQMVRDNEQFF
TRBV12-3/TRBV12-4	TRBJ2-7	-	medium-sized	TGTGCCAGCAGTTCGGGACACCAAGGGCAGTACTTC	CASSSGHQGQYF
TRBV6-2/TRBV6-3	TRBJ2-7	-	few	TGTGCCAGCAGGGGTTTTAGCTCCTACGAGCAGTACTTC	CASRGFSSYEQYF
TRBV5-1	TRBJ2-5	TRBD2	many	TGCGCCAGCAGCCCGGGACTACAGTCGTACCAAGAGACCCAGTACTTC	CASSPGLQSYQETQYF
TRBV3-1	TRBJ2-7	-	many	TGTGCCAGCAGCCAAGATCCCCAGCAGAACGAGCAGTACTTC	CASSQDPQQNEQYF
TRBV6-1	TRBJ1-4	-	-	TGTGCCAGCAGCGCACAGGGAAAGGATGAAAAACTGTTTTTT	CASSAQGKDEKLFF
TRBV2	TRBJ2-7	TRBD2	medium-sized	TGTGCCAGCAGTGGTAGCGGGAGCCACGAGCAGTACTTC	CASSGSGSHEQYF
TRBV9	TRBJ2-2	TRBD1	-	TGTGCCAGCAGCGTTGCCGGGACAGGGTTAATCACCGGGGAGCTGTTTTTT	CASSVAGTGLITGELFF
TRBV6-1	TRBJ1-2	TRBD1	many	TGTGCCAGCAGTTGGGACAGCCAGGGTGGCTACACCTTC	CASSWDSQGGYTF
TRBV6-1	TRBJ2-7	-	many	TGTGCCAGCAGGAGGGAACCTCGGAGCTACGAGCAGTACTTC	CASRREPRSYEQYF
TRBV12-3/TRBV12-4	TRBJ2-7	TRBD1	-	TGTGCCAGCAGGGGGACAGGGCGTGGATACGAGCAGTACTTC	CASRGTGRGYEQYF
TRBV10-3	TRBJ2-5	TRBD1	many	TGTGCCATCAGAGGACAGGGGGAAGAGACCCAGTACTTC	CAIRGQGEETQYF
TRBV12-3/TRBV12-4	TRBJ1-1	-	few	TGTGCCAGCAGTCCGGCGGACCGAGAGAACACTGAAGCTTTCTTT	CASSPADRENTEAFF
TRBV6-1	TRBJ1-5	-	-	TGTGCCAGCAGTGAATCGGGCAATCAGCCCCAGCATTTT	CASSESGNQPQHF
TRBV18	TRBJ1-1	TRBD1	-	TGTGCCAGCTCACCGACAGGGTTTGGGACTGAAGCTTTCTTT	CASSPTGFGTEAFF
TRBV20-1	TRBJ1-6	-	-	TGCTGTTCTAGAGATCCCCTTGGAGGGCGGGGTTCACCCCTCCACTTT	CCSRDPLGGRGSPLHF
TRBV12-3/TRBV12-4	TRBJ2-1	TRBD2	-	TGTGCCAGCAGCCCCGAGAGCGGGAGTAATGAGCAGTTCTTC	CASSPESGSNEQFF